These T cell receptor beta chains were read from a single sample in a study of cytomegalovirus exposure and HLA in healthy donors. Assay: immunoSEQ multiplex PCR; the TCRdb copy retains only in-frame clones and omits some. This sample has approximately 170,000 clones, with approximately 84% found just once. Sequences were obtained from PBMCs. These receptors came from a young man in good health and CMV-seropositive. Each CDR3 is given with its conserved first and last residue. A D gene is named only where the DNA matches it firmly. Rows may omit the clone size; those that give it use once, few, many or a size class.

V: TRBV28
D: NA
size: NA
J: TRBJ2-5
DNA: TGTGCCAGCAGTTCACGTAGCGGTCCGGGCGGAAAGACCCAGTACTTC
CDR3: CASSSRSGPGGKTQYF

V: TRBV7-6
D: TRBD1
size: NA
J: TRBJ2-7
DNA: TGTGCCAGCAGCTTATTCCAGGGGGTGGACGAGCAGTACTTC
CDR3: CASSLFQGVDEQYF

V: TRBV30
D: NA
size: NA
J: TRBJ2-1
DNA: TGTGCCTGGAATAGGCAGGACAATGAGCAGTTCTTC
CDR3: CAWNRQDNEQFF

V: TRBV7-8
D: NA
size: NA
J: TRBJ1-2
DNA: TGTGCCAGCAGCGAGGACAGTAACTATGGCTACACCTTC
CDR3: CASSEDSNYGYTF

V: TRBV6-5
D: TRBD1
size: once
J: TRBJ1-5
DNA: TGTGCCAGCTCCCCGGGACAGGGGCCGGATTGGCCCCAGCATTTT
CDR3: CASSPGQGPDWPQHF

V: TRBV13
D: TRBD2
size: NA
J: TRBJ2-1
DNA: TGTGCCAGCAGCCGACTAGCAGAAAATGAGCAGTTCTTC
CDR3: CASSRLAENEQFF

V: TRBV7-2
D: NA
size: NA
J: TRBJ2-7
DNA: TGTGCCAGCAGTTCGGGACACTCCTACGAGCAGTACTTC
CDR3: CASSSGHSYEQYF

V: TRBV11-1
D: TRBD1
size: NA
J: TRBJ1-1
DNA: TGTGCCAGCAGCTTAGCGCAGCAGGGGGAGGCTTTCTTT
CDR3: CASSLAQQGEAFF

V: TRBV10-3
D: NA
size: once
J: TRBJ2-3
DNA: TGTGCCATCAGAACCGGGACTCTGGAGGATACGCAGTATTTT
CDR3: CAIRTGTLEDTQYF

V: TRBV19
D: NA
size: NA
J: TRBJ2-7
DNA: TGTGCCAGTAAGCGTTCAGGGGGAGGTTACGAGCAGTACTTC
CDR3: CASKRSGGGYEQYF

V: TRBV30
D: TRBD1
size: few
J: TRBJ1-1
DNA: TGTGCCTGGAGGGAGACCGACAGGGGGAGTGCTTTCTTT
CDR3: CAWRETDRGSAFF

V: TRBV7-2
D: NA
size: few
J: TRBJ2-7
DNA: TGTGCCAGCAGTTCGGTCGGCCGGGACTCCTACGAGCAGTACTTC
CDR3: CASSSVGRDSYEQYF

V: TRBV4-1
D: TRBD1
size: NA
J: TRBJ1-1
DNA: TGCGCCAGCAGTCACGGCCCCGACAGGGGGCGGACTGAAGCTTTCTTT
CDR3: CASSHGPDRGRTEAFF

V: TRBV27
D: TRBD2
size: NA
J: TRBJ2-1
DNA: TGTGCCAGCAGTCGGACTAGCGGGGACAATGAGCAGTTCTTC
CDR3: CASSRTSGDNEQFF

V: TRBV7-9
D: TRBD1
size: NA
J: TRBJ1-4
DNA: TGTGCCAGCAGCTTCCCGGGACAGGCTAATGAAAAACTGTTTTTT
CDR3: CASSFPGQANEKLFF

V: TRBV9
D: NA
size: NA
J: TRBJ2-5
DNA: TGTGCCAGCAGCCAGGGTAACCAAGAGACCCAGTACTTC
CDR3: CASSQGNQETQYF